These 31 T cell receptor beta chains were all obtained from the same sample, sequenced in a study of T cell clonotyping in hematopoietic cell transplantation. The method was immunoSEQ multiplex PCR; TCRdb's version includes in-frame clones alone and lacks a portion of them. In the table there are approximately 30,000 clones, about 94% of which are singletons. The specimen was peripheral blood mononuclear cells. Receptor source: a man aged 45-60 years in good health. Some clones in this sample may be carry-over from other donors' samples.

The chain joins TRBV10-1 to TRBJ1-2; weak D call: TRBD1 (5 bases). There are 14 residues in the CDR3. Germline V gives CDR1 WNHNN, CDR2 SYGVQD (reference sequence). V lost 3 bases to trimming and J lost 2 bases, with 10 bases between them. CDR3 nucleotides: TGCGCCAGCAGTGATGGGACCGAAAACTATGGCTACACCTTC. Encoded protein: CASSDGTENYGYTF.

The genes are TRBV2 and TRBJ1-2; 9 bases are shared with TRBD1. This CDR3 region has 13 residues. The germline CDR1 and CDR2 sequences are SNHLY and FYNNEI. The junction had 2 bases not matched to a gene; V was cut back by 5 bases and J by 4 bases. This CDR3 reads CASSPGQGYGYTF. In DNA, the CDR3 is TGTGCCAGCAGTCCGGGACAGGGCTATGGCTACACCTTC.

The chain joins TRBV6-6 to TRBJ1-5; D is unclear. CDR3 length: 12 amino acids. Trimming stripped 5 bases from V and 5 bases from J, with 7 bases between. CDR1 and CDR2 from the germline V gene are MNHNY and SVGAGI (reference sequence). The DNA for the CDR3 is TGTGCCAGCAGTAGGGATTATCAGCCCCAGCATTTT. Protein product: CASSRDYQPQHF.

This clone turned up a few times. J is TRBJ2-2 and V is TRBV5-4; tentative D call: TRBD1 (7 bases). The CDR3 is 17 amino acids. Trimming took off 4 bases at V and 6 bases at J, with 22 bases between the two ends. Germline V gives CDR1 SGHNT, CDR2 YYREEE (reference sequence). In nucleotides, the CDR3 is TGTGCCAGCAGCCAGGGGGGCGACAGGGTTAGAGCCGGGGAGCTGTTTTTT. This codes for CASSQGGDRVRAGELFF.

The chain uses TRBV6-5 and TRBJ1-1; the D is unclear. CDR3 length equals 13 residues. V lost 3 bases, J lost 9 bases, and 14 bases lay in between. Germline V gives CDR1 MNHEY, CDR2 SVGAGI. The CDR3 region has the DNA TGTGCCAGCAGTTATGACCCCCGGCAAAAAGCTTTCTTT. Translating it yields CASSYDPRQKAFF.

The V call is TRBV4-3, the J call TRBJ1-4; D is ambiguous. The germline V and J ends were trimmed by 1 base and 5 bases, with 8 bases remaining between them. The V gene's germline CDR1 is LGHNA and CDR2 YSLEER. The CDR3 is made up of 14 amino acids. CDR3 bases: TGCGCCAGCAGCCAAGGCCGGGCCAATGAAAAACTGTTTTTT. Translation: CASSQGRANEKLFF.

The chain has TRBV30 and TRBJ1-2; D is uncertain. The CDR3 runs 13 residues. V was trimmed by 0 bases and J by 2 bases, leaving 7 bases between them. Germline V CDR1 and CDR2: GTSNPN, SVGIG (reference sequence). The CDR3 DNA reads TGTGCCTGGAGTGTCTTTGGGAACTATGGCTACACCTTC. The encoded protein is CAWSVFGNYGYTF.

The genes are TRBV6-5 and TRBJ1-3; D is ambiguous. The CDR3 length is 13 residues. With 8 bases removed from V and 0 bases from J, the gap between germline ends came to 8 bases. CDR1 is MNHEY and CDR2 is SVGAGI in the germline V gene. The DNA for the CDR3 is TGTGCCAGCCAGTCCTACTCTGGAAACACCATATATTTT. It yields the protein CASQSYSGNTIYF.

CDR3 coding DNA: TGTGCCAGCAGTTACGAGTATGGGACAGGTGCCTACGAGCAGTACTTC. As protein: CASSYEYGTGAYEQYF. The chain carries TRBV6-6 and TRBJ2-7, with TRBD1 matching over 8 bases. V was clipped by 2 bases and J by 2 bases; unmatched bases: 8. The CDR3 spans 16 residues. In germline, CDR1 is MNHNY, CDR2 SVGAGI (reference sequence).

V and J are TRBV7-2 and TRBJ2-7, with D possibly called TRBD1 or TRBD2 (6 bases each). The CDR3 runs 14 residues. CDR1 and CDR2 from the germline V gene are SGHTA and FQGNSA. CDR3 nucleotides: TGTGCCAGCAGCTTAGGGGGTTCCGGGGGCCCCTGGGTCGTC. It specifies CASSLGGSGGPWVV.

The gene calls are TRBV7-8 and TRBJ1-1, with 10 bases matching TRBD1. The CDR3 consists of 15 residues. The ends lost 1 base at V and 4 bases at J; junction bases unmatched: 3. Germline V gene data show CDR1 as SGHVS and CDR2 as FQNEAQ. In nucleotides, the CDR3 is TGTGCCAGCAGCTTAGGGGACAGGGGAACCACTGAAGCTTTCTTT. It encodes CASSLGDRGTTEAFF.

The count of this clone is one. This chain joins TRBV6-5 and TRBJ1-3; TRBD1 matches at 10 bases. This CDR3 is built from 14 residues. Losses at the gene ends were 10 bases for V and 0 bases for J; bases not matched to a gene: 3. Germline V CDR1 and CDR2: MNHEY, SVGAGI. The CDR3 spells CATRTGGSGNTIYF. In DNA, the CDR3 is TGTGCCACCCGGACAGGGGGCTCTGGAAACACCATATATTTT.

The DNA of the CDR3 is TGTGCCAGCAGCTTAGCTCCCGGGAACCAGAATCAGCCCCAGCATTTT. Translation: CASSLAPGNQNQPQHF. The genes are TRBV7-6 and TRBJ1-5; D is uncertain. The germline V gene encodes CDR1 SGHVS and CDR2 FNYEAQ. V lost 0 bases to trimming and J lost 4 bases, with 13 bases between them. The CDR3 loop spans 16 amino acids. Combining the CDR3 with reference TRBV7-6 and TRBJ1-5 gives the whole variable domain GAGVSQSPRYKVTKRGQDVALRCDPISGHVSLYWYRQALGQGPEFLTYFNYEAQQDKSGLPNDRFSAERPEGSISTLTIQRTEQRDSAMYRCASSLAPGNQNQPQHFGDGTRLSIL.

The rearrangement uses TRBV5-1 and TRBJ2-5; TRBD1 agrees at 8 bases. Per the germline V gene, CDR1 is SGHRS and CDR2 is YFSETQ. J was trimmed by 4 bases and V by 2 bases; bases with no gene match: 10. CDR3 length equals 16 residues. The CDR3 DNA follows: TGCGCCAGCAGCTTTCACGGACAGGGAATCTCAGAGACCCAGTACTTC. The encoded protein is CASSFHGQGISETQYF.

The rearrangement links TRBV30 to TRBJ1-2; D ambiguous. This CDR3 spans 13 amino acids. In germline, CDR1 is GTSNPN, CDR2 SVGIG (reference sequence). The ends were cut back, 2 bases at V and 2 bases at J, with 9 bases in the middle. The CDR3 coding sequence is TGTGCCTGGAGTCTAGGGATCAACTATGGCTACACCTTC. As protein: CAWSLGINYGYTF.

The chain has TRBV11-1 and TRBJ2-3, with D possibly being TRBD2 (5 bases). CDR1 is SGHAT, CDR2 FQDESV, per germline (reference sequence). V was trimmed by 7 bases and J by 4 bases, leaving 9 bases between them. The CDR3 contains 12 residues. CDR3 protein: CASKGAADTQYF. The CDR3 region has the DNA TGTGCCAGCAAGGGAGCCGCAGATACGCAGTATTTT.

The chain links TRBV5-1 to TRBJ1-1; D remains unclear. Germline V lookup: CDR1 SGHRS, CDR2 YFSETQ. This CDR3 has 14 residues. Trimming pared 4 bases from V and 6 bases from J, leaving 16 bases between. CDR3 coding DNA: TGCGCCAGCAGCCTCCGTGAAGAGTACCCTGAAGCTTTCTTT. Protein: CASSLREEYPEAFF. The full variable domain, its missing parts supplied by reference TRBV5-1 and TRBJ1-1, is KAGVTQTPRYLIKTRGQQVTLSCSPISGHRSVSWYQQTPGQGLQFLFEYFSETQRNKGNFPGRFSGRQFSNSRSEMNVSTLELGDSALYLCASSLREEYPEAFFGQGTRLTVV.

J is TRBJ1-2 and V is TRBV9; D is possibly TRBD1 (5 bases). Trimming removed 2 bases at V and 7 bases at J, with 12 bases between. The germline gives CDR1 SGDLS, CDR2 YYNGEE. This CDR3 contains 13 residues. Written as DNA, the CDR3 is TGTGCCAGCAGCGTTACCACAGGTTTTGGCTACACCTTC. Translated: CASSVTTGFGYTF.

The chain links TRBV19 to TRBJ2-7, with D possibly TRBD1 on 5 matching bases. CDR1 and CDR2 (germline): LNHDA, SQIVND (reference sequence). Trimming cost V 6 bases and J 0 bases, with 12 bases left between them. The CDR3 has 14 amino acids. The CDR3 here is CASRDTPTSYEQYF. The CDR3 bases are TGTGCCAGTAGGGACACCCCGACCTCCTACGAGCAGTACTTC. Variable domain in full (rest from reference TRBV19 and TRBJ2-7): DGGITQSPKYLFRKEGQNVTLSCEQNLNHDAMYWYRQDPGQGLRLIYYSQIVNDFQKGDIAEGYSVSREKKESFPLTVTSAQKNPTAFYLCASRDTPTSYEQYFGPGTRLTVT.

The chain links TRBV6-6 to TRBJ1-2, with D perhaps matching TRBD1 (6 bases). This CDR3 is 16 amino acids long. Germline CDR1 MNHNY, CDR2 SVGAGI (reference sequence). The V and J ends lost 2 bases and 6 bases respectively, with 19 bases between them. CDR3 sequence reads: CASSYGGLGGTDGYTF. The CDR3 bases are TGTGCCAGCAGTTACGGGGGCCTAGGAGGGACCGATGGCTACACCTTC.

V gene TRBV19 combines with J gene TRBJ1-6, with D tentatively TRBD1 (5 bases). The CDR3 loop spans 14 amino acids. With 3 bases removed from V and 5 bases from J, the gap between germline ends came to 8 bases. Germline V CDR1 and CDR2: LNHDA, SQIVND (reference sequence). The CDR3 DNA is TGTGCCAGTAGTATGCCACAGGATAATTCACCCCTCCACTTT. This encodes CASSMPQDNSPLHF. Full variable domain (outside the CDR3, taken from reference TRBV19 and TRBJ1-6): DGGITQSPKYLFRKEGQNVTLSCEQNLNHDAMYWYRQDPGQGLRLIYYSQIVNDFQKGDIAEGYSVSREKKESFPLTVTSAQKNPTAFYLCASSMPQDNSPLHFGNGTRLTVT.

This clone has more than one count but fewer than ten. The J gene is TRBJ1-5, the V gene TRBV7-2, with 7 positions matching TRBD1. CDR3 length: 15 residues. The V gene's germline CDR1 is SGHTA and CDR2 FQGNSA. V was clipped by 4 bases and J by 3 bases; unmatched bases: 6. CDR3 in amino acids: CASSSETGINQPQHF. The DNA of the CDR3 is TGTGCCAGCAGCTCCGAGACAGGGATCAATCAGCCCCAGCATTTT.

CDR3 coding DNA: TGCAGCGTTGAACCGCCAGATACGCAGTATTTT. Residues: CSVEPPDTQYF. V gene TRBV29-1 combines with J gene TRBJ2-3; D gene ambiguous. V shed 2 bases and J shed 4 bases, with 4 bases lying between them. The CDR3 contains 11 residues. The germline V gene has CDR1 SQVTM and CDR2 ANQGSEA.

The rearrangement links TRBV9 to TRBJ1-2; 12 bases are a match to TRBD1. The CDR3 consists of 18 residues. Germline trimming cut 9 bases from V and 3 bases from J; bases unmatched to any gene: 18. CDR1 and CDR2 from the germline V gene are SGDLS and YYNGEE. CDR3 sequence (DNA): TGTGCCACACCGGGACAGGGGGCTCCCACGGCCCCGCACTATGGCTACACCTTC. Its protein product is CATPGQGAPTAPHYGYTF.

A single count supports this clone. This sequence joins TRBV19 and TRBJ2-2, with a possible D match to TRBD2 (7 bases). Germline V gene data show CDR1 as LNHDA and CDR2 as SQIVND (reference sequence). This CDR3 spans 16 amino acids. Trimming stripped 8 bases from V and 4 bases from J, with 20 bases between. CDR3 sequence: CASRGGGSSLTGELFF. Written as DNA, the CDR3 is TGTGCCAGTCGCGGCGGGGGCAGCTCTCTCACCGGGGAGCTGTTTTTT.

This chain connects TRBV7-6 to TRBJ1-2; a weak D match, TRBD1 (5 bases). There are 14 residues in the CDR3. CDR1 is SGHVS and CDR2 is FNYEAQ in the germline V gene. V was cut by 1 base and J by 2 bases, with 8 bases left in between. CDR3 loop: CASSLGGRNYGYTF. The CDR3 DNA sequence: TGTGCCAGCAGCTTAGGGGGCAGAAACTATGGCTACACCTTC.

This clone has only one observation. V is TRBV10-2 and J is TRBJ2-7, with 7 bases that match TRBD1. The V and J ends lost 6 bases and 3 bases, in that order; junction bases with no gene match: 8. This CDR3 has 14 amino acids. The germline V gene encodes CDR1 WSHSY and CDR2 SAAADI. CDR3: CASREMTGHYEQYF. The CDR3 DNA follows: TGCGCCAGCAGAGAGATGACAGGGCACTACGAGCAGTACTTC.

The chain's CDR3 is CASSTRTVYLLYEQYF. The DNA for the CDR3 is TGTGCCAGCTCCACTCGGACGGTCTATCTCCTCTACGAGCAGTACTTC. The chain carries TRBV28 and TRBJ2-7; D is ambiguous. In germline, CDR1 is MDHEN, CDR2 SYDVKM. Trimming stripped 8 bases from V and 3 bases from J, with 23 bases between. This CDR3 spans 16 amino acids.

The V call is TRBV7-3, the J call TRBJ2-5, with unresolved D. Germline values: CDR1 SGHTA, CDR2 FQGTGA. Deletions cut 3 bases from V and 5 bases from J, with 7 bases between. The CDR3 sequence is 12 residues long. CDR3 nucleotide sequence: TGTGCCAGCAGCTTGTCCGGGGAGACCCAGTACTTC. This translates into CASSLSGETQYF. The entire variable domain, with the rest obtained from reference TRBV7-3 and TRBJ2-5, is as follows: GAGVSQTPSNKVTEKGKYVELRCDPISGHTALYWYRQSLGQGPEFLIYFQGTGAADDSGLPNDRFFAVRPEGSVSTLKIQRTERGDSAVYLCASSLSGETQYFGPGTRLLVL.

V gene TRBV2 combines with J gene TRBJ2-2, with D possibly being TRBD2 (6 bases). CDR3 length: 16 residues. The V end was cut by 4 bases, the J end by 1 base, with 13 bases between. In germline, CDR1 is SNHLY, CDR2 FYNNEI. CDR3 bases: TGTGCCAGCAGTGGGGCGGGGCGGGGGAACACCGGGGAGCTGTTTTTT. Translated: CASSGAGRGNTGELFF.

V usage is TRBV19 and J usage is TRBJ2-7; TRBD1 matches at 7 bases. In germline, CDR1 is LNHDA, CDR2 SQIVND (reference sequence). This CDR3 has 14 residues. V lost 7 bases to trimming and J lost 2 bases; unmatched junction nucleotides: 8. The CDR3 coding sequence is TGTGCCAGTAACCCATCGACAGGGACCTACGAGCAGTACTTC. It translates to CASNPSTGTYEQYF. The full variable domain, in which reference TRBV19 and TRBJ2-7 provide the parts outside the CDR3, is DGGITQSPKYLFRKEGQNVTLSCEQNLNHDAMYWYRQDPGQGLRLIYYSQIVNDFQKGDIAEGYSVSREKKESFPLTVTSAQKNPTAFYLCASNPSTGTYEQYFGPGTRLTVT.